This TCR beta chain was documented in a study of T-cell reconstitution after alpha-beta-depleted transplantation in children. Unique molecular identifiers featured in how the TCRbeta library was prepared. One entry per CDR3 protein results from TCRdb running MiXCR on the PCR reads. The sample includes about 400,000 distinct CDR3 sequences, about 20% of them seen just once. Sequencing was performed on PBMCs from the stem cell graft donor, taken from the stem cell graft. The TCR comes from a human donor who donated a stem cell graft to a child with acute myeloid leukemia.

CDR3 nucleotides: TGTGCCAGCAACCCCGGGCAGGGCCAGAGGTACCAAGAGACCCAGTACTTC. Amino acids: CASNPGQGQRYQETQYF. The chain couples TRBV12-3 or TRBV12-4 to TRBJ2-5; weak D call: TRBD1 (5 bases). There are 17 residues in the CDR3. The germline V and J ends were trimmed by 7 bases and 0 bases, with 21 bases remaining between them.